Presented here are 10 T cell receptor beta chains from one specimen sequenced in a study of blood T cell repertoires in COVID-19. The table came from immunoSEQ multiplex PCR; TCRdb's copy has only in-frame clones and leaves some out. Of 270,000 or so clones listed, about 85% are singletons. The sample was PBMCs or T cells enriched from blood (not recorded which). These receptors all come from a woman aged 50 to 60 who had been exposed to COVID-19.

V is TRBV5-4 and J is TRBJ1-2; D is undetermined. The ends were cut back, 4 bases at V and 8 bases at J, with 12 bases in the middle. The CDR3 extends over 12 amino acids. Germline V gene data show CDR1 as SGHNT and CDR2 as YYREEE (reference sequence). The CDR3 sequence: CASSAPSQGYTF. CDR3 bases: TGTGCCAGCAGCGCCCCCTCCCAGGGCTACACCTTC. The full variable domain, in which reference TRBV5-4 and TRBJ1-2 provide the parts outside the CDR3, is ETGVTQSPTHLIKTRGQQVTLRCSSQSGHNTVSWYQQALGQGPQFIFQYYREEENGRGNFPPRFSGLQFPNYSSELNVNALELDDSALYLCASSAPSQGYTFGSGTRLTVV.

This clone has just one count. V gene TRBV18 combines with J gene TRBJ2-1; D is perhaps TRBD1 (5 bases). CDR3 length equals 14 residues. Germline CDR1 reads KGHSH; CDR2 reads LQKENI. V lost 1 base and J lost 6, with 10 bases in between. The CDR3 here is CASSPRQGTNEQFF. The CDR3 DNA is TGTGCCAGCTCACCACGGCAGGGAACCAATGAGCAGTTCTTC.

The V and J genes are TRBV27 and TRBJ1-3, with D perhaps TRBD1 (5 bases). The V gene lost 9 bases and the J gene lost 3 bases, with 12 bases spanning the gap. Germline CDR1 and CDR2: MNHEY and SMNVEV (reference sequence). The CDR3 contains 13 residues. This CDR3 is CARAGDDGNTIYF. The CDR3 bases are TGTGCCAGAGCGGGGGATGATGGAAACACCATATATTTT.

V gene TRBV23-1 combines with J gene TRBJ1-5, with D tentatively TRBD1 (5 bases). TRBV23-1 is annotated as an ORF whose role is uncertain. V was clipped by 11 bases and J by 5 bases, with 13 bases between them. The CDR3 contains 12 residues. The CDR3 region has the DNA TGCGCCTCAAAGGCAGGGCATCAGCCCCAGCATTTT. It translates to CASKAGHQPQHF.

The V gene is TRBV20-1, the J gene TRBJ2-1; no firm D call. This CDR3 has 11 amino acids. Germline V lookup: CDR1 DFQATT, CDR2 SNEGSKA (reference sequence). The V end lost 5 bases, the J end lost 7 bases, and 9 bases lay between the germline ends. The DNA of the CDR3 is TGCAGTGCTCTCCCCGAGAATGAGCAGTTCTTC. Protein: CSALPENEQFF.

The V gene is TRBV29-1, the J gene TRBJ1-2; a possible D gene is TRBD1 (5 bases). CDR1 SQVTM and CDR2 ANQGSEA come from the germline V gene. This CDR3 has 14 residues. V shed 3 bases and J shed 4 bases, with 15 bases lying between them. The CDR3 is CSVEAGLFGYGYTF. The CDR3 nucleotides are TGCAGCGTTGAGGCAGGGCTATTTGGCTATGGCTACACCTTC.

The V and J genes are TRBV5-1 and TRBJ2-1; tentative D call: TRBD1 (5 bases). This CDR3 has 16 amino acids. Germline values: CDR1 SGHRS, CDR2 YFSETQ. The V end lost 3 bases, the J end lost 2 bases, and 15 bases lay between the germline ends. The CDR3 DNA is TGCGCCAGCAGCTATGGCGGCCAGGGTCCCTACAATGAGCAGTTCTTC. Translated: CASSYGGQGPYNEQFF.

The rearrangement uses TRBV24-1 and TRBJ2-2; D is unclear. CDR3 size: 13 residues. Germline CDR1 KGHDR, CDR2 SFDVKD. Trimming removed 5 bases at V and 0 bases at J, with 3 bases between. CDR3 loop: CATSGANTGELFF. CDR3 sequence (DNA): TGTGCCACCAGTGGAGCGAACACCGGGGAGCTGTTTTTT.

Ten or more counts support this clone. The chain has TRBV20-1 and TRBJ1-5, with D possibly matching TRBD1 (6 bases). V lost 3 bases and J 7 bases, leaving 13 bases between the germline ends. Germline V gene sequence: CDR1 DFQATT, CDR2 SNEGSKA (reference sequence). The CDR3 contains 13 residues. In DNA form, the CDR3 reads TGCAGTGCTAGTGCGGACAGACTACAGCCCCAGCATTTT. This translates into CSASADRLQPQHF.

The rearrangement joins TRBV19 to TRBJ1-6, with a tentative D call TRBD1 (6 bases). This CDR3 is 14 amino acids long. Looked up from germline, CDR1 is LNHDA and CDR2 is SQIVND (reference sequence). V was trimmed by 6 bases and J by 10 bases, leaving 16 bases between them. CDR3 in DNA: TGTGCCAGTAGAGGGGGGGGCTCACGGTCACCCCTCCACTTT. Protein sequence: CASRGGGSRSPLHF. Variable domain in full (rest from reference TRBV19 and TRBJ1-6): DGGITQSPKYLFRKEGQNVTLSCEQNLNHDAMYWYRQDPGQGLRLIYYSQIVNDFQKGDIAEGYSVSREKKESFPLTVTSAQKNPTAFYLCASRGGGSRSPLHFGNGTRLTVT.